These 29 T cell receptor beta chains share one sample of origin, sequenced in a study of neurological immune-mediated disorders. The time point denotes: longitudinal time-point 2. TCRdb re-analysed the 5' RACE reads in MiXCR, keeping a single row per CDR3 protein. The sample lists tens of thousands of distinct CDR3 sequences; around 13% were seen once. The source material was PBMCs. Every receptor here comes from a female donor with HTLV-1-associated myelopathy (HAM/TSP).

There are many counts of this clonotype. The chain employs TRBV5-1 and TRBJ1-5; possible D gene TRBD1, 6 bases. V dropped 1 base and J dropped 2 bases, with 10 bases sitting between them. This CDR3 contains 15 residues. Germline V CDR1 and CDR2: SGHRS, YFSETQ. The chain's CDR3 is CASSLSGAGNQPQHF. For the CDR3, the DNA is TGCGCCAGCAGCTTGTCAGGGGCTGGCAATCAGCCCCAGCATTTT. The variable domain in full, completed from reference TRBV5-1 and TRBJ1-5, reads KAGVTQTPRYLIKTRGQQVTLSCSPISGHRSVSWYQQTPGQGLQFLFEYFSETQRNKGNFPGRFSGRQFSNSRSEMNVSTLELGDSALYLCASSLSGAGNQPQHFGDGTRLSIL.

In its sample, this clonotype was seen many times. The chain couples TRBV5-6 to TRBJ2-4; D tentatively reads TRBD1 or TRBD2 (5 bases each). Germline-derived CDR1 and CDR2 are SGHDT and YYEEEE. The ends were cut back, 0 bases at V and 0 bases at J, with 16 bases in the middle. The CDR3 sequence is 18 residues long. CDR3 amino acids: CASSLGQGRGLAKNIQYF. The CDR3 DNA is TGTGCCAGCAGCTTGGGCCAGGGACGGGGATTAGCCAAAAACATTCAGTACTTC.

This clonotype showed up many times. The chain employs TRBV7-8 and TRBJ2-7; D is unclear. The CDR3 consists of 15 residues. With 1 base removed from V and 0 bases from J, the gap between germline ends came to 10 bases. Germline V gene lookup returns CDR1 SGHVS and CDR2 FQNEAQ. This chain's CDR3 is CASSLGADSSYEQYF. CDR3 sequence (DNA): TGTGCCAGCAGCTTAGGGGCCGATAGCTCCTACGAGCAGTACTTC. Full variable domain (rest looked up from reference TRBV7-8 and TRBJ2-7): GAGVSQSPRYKVAKRGQDVALRCDPISGHVSLFWYQQALGQGPEFLTYFQNEAQLDKSGLPSDRFFAERPEGSVSTLKIQRTQQEDSAVYLCASSLGADSSYEQYFGPGTRLTVT.

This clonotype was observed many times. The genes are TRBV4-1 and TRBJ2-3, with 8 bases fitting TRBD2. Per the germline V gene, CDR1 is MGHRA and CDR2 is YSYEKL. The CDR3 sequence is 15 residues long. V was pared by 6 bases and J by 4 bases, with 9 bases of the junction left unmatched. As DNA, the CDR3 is TGCGCCAGCAGAAGAGTCGGGGGGGAGGCAGATACGCAGTATTTT. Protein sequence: CASRRVGGEADTQYF.

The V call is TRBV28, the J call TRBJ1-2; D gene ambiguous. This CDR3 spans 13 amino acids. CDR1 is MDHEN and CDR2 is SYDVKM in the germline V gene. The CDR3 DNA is TGTGCGACTTACATGAGGAGGATCTATGGCTACACCTTC. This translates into CATYMRRIYGYTF.

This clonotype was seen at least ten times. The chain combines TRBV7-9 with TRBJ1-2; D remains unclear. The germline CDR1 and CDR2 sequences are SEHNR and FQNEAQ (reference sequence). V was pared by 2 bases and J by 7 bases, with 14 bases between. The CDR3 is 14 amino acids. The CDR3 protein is CASSLLQRASGYTF. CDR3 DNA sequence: TGTGCCAGCAGCTTACTTCAACGGGCGAGTGGCTACACCTTC.

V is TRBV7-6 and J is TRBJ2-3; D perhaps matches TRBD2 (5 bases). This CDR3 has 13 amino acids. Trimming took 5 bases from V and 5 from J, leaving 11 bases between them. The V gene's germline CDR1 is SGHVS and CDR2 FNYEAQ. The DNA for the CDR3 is TGTGCCAGCAGCGATAGCCGGGGAGATACGCAGTATTTT. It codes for CASSDSRGDTQYF.

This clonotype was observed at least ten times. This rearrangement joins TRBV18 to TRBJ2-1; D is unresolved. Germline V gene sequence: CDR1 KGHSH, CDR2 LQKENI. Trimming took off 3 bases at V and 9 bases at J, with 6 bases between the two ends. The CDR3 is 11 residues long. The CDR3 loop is CASSPGFEQFF. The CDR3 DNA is TGTGCCAGCTCACCGGGTTTTGAGCAGTTCTTC.

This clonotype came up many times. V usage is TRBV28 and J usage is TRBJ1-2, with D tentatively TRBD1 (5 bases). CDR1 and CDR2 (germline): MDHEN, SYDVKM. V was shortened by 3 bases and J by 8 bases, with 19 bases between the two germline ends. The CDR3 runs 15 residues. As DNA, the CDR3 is TGTGCCAGCAGTTTTTTAACTATCGGTCGGGGGGGCTACACCTTC. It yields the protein CASSFLTIGRGGYTF.

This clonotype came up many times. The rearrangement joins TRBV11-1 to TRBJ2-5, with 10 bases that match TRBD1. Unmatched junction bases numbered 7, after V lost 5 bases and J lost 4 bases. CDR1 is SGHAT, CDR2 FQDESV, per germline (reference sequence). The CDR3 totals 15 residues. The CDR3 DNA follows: TGTGCCAGCAGCCAGCAGAGGACAGGGGGAGAGACCCAGTACTTC. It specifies CASSQQRTGGETQYF.

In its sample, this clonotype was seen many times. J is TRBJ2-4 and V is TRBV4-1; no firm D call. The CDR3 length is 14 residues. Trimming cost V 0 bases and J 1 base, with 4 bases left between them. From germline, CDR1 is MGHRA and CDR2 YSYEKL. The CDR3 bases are TGCGCCAGCAGCCAAGATATCGCCAAAAACATTCAGTACTTC. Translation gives CASSQDIAKNIQYF.

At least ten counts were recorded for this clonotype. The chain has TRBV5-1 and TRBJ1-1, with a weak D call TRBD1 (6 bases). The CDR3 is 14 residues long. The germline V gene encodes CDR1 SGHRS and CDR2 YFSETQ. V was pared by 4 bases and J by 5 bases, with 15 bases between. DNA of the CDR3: TGCGCCAGCAGCCACGGGGGCGCAGGGACTGAAGCTTTCTTT. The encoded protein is CASSHGGAGTEAFF.

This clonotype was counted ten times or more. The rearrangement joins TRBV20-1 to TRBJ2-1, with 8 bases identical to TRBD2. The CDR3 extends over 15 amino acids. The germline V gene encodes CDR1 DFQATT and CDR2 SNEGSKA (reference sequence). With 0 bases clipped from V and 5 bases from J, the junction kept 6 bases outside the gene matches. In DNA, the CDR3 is TGCAGTGCTAGAGATTACGGACTAGCTAACAATGAGCAGTTCTTC. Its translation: CSARDYGLANNEQFF.

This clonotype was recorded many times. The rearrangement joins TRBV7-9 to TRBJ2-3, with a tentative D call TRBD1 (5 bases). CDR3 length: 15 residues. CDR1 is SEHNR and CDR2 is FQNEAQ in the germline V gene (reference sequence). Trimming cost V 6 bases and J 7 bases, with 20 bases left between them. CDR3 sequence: CASSSNGREYNTQYF. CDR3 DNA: TGTGCCAGCAGTTCTAACGGCAGGGAATACAATACGCAGTATTTT. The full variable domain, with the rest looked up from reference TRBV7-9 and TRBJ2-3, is DTGVSQNPRHKITKRGQNVTFRCDPISEHNRLYWYRQTLGQGPEFLTYFQNEAQLEKSRLLSDRFSAERPKGSFSTLEIQRTEQGDSAMYLCASSSNGREYNTQYFGPGTRLTVL.

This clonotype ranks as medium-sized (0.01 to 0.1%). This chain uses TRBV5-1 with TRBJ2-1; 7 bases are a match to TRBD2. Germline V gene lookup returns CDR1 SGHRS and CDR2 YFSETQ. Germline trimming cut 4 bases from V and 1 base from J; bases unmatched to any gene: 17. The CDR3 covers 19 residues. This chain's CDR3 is CASSPSPPGTGRSYNEQFF. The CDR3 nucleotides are TGCGCCAGCAGCCCATCCCCGCCCGGGACCGGGAGGTCCTACAATGAGCAGTTCTTC.

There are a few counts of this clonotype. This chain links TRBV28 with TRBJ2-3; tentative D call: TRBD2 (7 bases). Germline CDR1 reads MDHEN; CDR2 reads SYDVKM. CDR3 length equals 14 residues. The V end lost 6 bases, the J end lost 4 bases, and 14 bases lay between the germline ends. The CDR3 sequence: CASRWGGSADTQYF. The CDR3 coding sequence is TGTGCCAGCAGGTGGGGGGGCTCGGCAGATACGCAGTATTTT.

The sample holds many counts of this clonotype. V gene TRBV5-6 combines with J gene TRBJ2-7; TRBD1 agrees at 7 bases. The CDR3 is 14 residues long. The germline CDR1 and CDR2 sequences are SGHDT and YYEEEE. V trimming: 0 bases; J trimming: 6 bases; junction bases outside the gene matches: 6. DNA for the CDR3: TGTGCCAGCAGCTTGGATAGGGGGCGGGTCGAGCAGTACTTC. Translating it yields CASSLDRGRVEQYF.

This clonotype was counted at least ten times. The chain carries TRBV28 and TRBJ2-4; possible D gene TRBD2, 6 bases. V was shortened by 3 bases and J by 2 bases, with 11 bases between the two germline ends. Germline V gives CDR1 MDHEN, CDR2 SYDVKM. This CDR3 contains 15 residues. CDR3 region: CASSFEGRPKNIQYF. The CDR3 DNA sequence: TGTGCCAGCAGTTTTGAGGGGAGGCCCAAAAACATTCAGTACTTC.

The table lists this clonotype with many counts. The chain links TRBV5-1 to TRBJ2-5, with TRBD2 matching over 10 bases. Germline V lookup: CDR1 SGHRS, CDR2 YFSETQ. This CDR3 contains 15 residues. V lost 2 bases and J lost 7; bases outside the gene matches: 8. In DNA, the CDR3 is TGCGCCAGCAGCTTCTCCAGCGGGGGGGCGTCGACCCAGTACTTC. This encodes CASSFSSGGASTQYF. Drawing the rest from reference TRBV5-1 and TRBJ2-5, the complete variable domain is KAGVTQTPRYLIKTRGQQVTLSCSPISGHRSVSWYQQTPGQGLQFLFEYFSETQRNKGNFPGRFSGRQFSNSRSEMNVSTLELGDSALYLCASSFSSGGASTQYFGPGTRLLVL.

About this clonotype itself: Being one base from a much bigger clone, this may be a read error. CDR3 amino acids: CTSSYRGTYYEQYF. In nucleotides, the CDR3 is TGTACCAGCAGTTACCGAGGGACATACTACGAGCAGTACTTC. The genes are TRBV6-5 and TRBJ2-7, with TRBD1 as a possible D gene (6 bases). Germline V gene lookup returns CDR1 MNHEY and CDR2 SVGAGI. This CDR3 region has 14 residues.

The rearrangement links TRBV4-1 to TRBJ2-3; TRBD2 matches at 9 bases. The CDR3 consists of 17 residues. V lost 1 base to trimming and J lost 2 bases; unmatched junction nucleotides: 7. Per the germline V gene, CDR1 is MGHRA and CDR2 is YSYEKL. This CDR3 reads CASSQGLAGAYTDTQYF. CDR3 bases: TGCGCCAGCAGCCAAGGCTTAGCGGGGGCCTACACAGATACGCAGTATTTT.

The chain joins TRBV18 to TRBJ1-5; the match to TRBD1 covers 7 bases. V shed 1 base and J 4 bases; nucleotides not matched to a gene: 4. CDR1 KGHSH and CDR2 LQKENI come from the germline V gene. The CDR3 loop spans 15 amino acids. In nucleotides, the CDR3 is TGTGCCAGCTCACCACGAGACAGGGATAATCAGCCCCAGCATTTT. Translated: CASSPRDRDNQPQHF.

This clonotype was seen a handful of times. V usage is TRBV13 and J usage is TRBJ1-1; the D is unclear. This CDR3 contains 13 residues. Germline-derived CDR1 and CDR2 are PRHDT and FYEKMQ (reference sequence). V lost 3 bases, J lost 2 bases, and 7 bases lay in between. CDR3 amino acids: CASSFSRNTEAFF. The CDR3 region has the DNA TGTGCCAGCAGCTTTAGTCGAAACACTGAAGCTTTCTTT.

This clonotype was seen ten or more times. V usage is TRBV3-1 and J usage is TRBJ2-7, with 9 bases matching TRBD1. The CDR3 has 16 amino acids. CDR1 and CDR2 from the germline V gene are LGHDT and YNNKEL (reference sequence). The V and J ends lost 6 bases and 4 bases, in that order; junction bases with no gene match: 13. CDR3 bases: TGTGCCAGCAGGGGACCGTTGGGACAGGGCATTTACGAGCAGTACTTC. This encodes CASRGPLGQGIYEQYF.

In DNA, the CDR3 is TGCGCCAGCAGCTTGTCCGTAGCGGGGGCTACCTCCTACGAGCAGTACTTC. It yields the protein CASSLSVAGATSYEQYF. The chain joins TRBV5-1 to TRBJ2-7, with 9 bases that match TRBD2. Trimming cost V 1 base and J 0 bases; bases outside gene matches: 8. CDR3 length: 17 residues. CDR1 is SGHRS, CDR2 YFSETQ, per germline.

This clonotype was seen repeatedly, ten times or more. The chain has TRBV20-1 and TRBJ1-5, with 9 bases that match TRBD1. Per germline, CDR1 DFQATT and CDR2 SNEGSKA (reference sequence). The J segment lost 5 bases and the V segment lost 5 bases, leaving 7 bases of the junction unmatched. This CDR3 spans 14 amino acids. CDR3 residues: CSASRQGDHQPQHF. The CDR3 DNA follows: TGCAGTGCTTCTAGACAGGGGGACCATCAGCCCCAGCATTTT.

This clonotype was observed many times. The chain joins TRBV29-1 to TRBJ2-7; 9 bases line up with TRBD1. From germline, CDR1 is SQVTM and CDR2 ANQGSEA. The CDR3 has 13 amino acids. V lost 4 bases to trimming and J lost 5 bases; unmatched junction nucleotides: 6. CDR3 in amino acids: CSVAPGQGNEQYF. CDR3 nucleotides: TGCAGCGTTGCACCGGGACAGGGCAACGAGCAGTACTTC.

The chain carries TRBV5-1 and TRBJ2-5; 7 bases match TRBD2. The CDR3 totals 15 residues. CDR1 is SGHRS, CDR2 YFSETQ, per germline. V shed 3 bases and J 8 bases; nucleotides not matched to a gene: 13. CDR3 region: CASSWGGGLGDTQYF. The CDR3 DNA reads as TGCGCCAGCAGCTGGGGCGGGGGTCTCGGAGATACCCAGTACTTC.

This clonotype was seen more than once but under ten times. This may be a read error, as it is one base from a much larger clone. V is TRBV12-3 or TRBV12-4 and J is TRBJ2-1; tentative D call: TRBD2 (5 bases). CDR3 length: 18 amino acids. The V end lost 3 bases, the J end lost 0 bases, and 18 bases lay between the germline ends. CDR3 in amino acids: CASSLYSVGFTSYNEQFF. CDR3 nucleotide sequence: TGTGCCAGCAGTTTGTATAGCGTGGGGTTTACCTCCTACAATGAGCAGTTCTTC.